A selection of T cell receptor beta chains follows, all from one sample in a study of T-cell memory formation after mild COVID-19. MiXCR was run by TCRdb on the 5' RACE reads, yielding one entry per CDR3 protein. The sample has over 350,000 distinct CDR3 sequences, about a sixth seen once. What was sequenced was PBMCs or a T cell subset sorted from them (not recorded which). The receptors come from a man aged 18 to 29 who had mild COVID-19 (a few samples of this study predate the infection). Cell type and time point are not known. The CDR3 runs from the conserved cysteine through the conserved F or W. The order of the fields is V gene, J gene, D gene, clone size, CDR3 DNA, CDR3 protein. A D gene is named only where the DNA matches it firmly. Some rows mark clone size as missing; the rest say once, few, many or name a class of expanded clone.

v_call: TRBV7-2
j_call: TRBJ2-1
d_call: -
clone_size: few
cdr3_nt: TGTGCCAGCAGCTTCGCCCCGGTCCGGGGAACTTACAATGAGCAGTTCTTC
cdr3_aa: CASSFAPVRGTYNEQFF

v_call: TRBV7-9
j_call: TRBJ2-5
d_call: TRBD2
clone_size: -
cdr3_nt: TGTGCCAGCAGCGGGGTTTGGGGGGGCCAAGAGACCCAGTACTTC
cdr3_aa: CASSGVWGGQETQYF

v_call: TRBV3-1
j_call: TRBJ2-5
d_call: -
clone_size: few
cdr3_nt: TGTGCCAGCAGCCAACTATATGGTGGGGGCGAGGAGACCCAGTACTTC
cdr3_aa: CASSQLYGGGEETQYF

v_call: TRBV7-3
j_call: TRBJ1-2
d_call: -
clone_size: few
cdr3_nt: TGTGCCAGCAGCTTCAGGGATAAGGATGGCTACACCTTC
cdr3_aa: CASSFRDKDGYTF

v_call: TRBV5-1
j_call: TRBJ1-1
d_call: TRBD1
clone_size: -
cdr3_nt: TGCGCCAGCAGCATAAGACAGGGGGACACTGAAGCTTTCTTT
cdr3_aa: CASSIRQGDTEAFF

v_call: TRBV12-3/TRBV12-4
j_call: TRBJ2-7
d_call: -
clone_size: -
cdr3_nt: TGTGCCAGCAGTTTCGGGGAGTACGAGCAGTACTTC
cdr3_aa: CASSFGEYEQYF

v_call: TRBV7-2
j_call: TRBJ1-1
d_call: -
clone_size: -
cdr3_nt: TGTGCCAGCAGCTTAGTGGCTGGGGGTGGCACTGAAGCTTTCTTT
cdr3_aa: CASSLVAGGGTEAFF

v_call: TRBV4-3
j_call: TRBJ1-5
d_call: -
clone_size: -
cdr3_nt: TGCGCCAGCAGCCAGATCAGGGTTCGAGATCAGCCCCAGCATTTT
cdr3_aa: CASSQIRVRDQPQHF

v_call: TRBV20-1
j_call: TRBJ1-5
d_call: TRBD1
clone_size: -
cdr3_nt: TGCAGTGCTGTAACACCGGGACAGGGACATAGCAATCAGCCCCAGCATTTT
cdr3_aa: CSAVTPGQGHSNQPQHF

v_call: TRBV4-3
j_call: TRBJ2-3
d_call: -
clone_size: -
cdr3_nt: TGCGCCAGCAGCCAAGAGCGCCGGGCTACAGATACGCAGTATTTT
cdr3_aa: CASSQERRATDTQYF

v_call: TRBV7-9
j_call: TRBJ2-1
d_call: TRBD1
clone_size: -
cdr3_nt: TGTGCCAGCAGCTTAGCAGCCGCGACAGGGGGCTCCAATGAGCAGTTCTTC
cdr3_aa: CASSLAAATGGSNEQFF

v_call: TRBV18
j_call: TRBJ2-1
d_call: TRBD1
clone_size: -
cdr3_nt: TGTGCCAGCTCAGTGAGACAGGGGAACAATGAGCAGTTCTTC
cdr3_aa: CASSVRQGNNEQFF

v_call: TRBV5-1
j_call: TRBJ2-1
d_call: TRBD1
clone_size: many
cdr3_nt: TGCGCCAGCAGCTTGGCCGGGACAGAATACAATGAGCAGTTCTTC
cdr3_aa: CASSLAGTEYNEQFF

v_call: TRBV3-1
j_call: TRBJ1-5
d_call: -
clone_size: few
cdr3_nt: TGTGCCAGCAGCCAAGGGAGGGTCCAACGGCCCCAGCATTTT
cdr3_aa: CASSQGRVQRPQHF

v_call: TRBV5-6
j_call: TRBJ1-5
d_call: -
clone_size: -
cdr3_nt: TGTGCCAGCAGCTTGCGACAGAATCAGCCCCAGCATTTT
cdr3_aa: CASSLRQNQPQHF

v_call: TRBV7-8
j_call: TRBJ1-2
d_call: -
clone_size: -
cdr3_nt: TGTGCCAGCAGCCCCTCAGGGGCTGGCTACACCTTC
cdr3_aa: CASSPSGAGYTF

v_call: TRBV12-3/TRBV12-4
j_call: TRBJ1-2
d_call: -
clone_size: -
cdr3_nt: TGTGCCAGCAGTTTGCGGACTCCCTATGGCTACACCTTC
cdr3_aa: CASSLRTPYGYTF

v_call: TRBV20-1
j_call: TRBJ1-5
d_call: -
clone_size: few
cdr3_nt: TGCAGTTGGGGGCAGATAAATCAGCCCCAGCATTTT
cdr3_aa: CSWGQINQPQHF

v_call: TRBV12-3/TRBV12-4
j_call: TRBJ2-1
d_call: -
clone_size: -
cdr3_nt: TGTGCCAGCAGGTTGGGGGCCCGATACAATGAGCAGTTCTTC
cdr3_aa: CASRLGARYNEQFF

v_call: TRBV5-1
j_call: TRBJ2-1
d_call: TRBD1
clone_size: few
cdr3_nt: TGCGCCAGCAGCCCGTATACCGGGACAGGGCCTTACAATGAGCAGTTCTTC
cdr3_aa: CASSPYTGTGPYNEQFF

v_call: TRBV6-5
j_call: TRBJ2-6
d_call: -
clone_size: -
cdr3_nt: TGTGCCAGCACCCTAACTCGGGGTTCCGGGGCCAACGTCCTGACTTTC
cdr3_aa: CASTLTRGSGANVLTF

v_call: TRBV5-1
j_call: TRBJ2-7
d_call: -
clone_size: many
cdr3_nt: TGCGCCAGCAGCTTGGACGGGGCCTACGAGCAGTACTTC
cdr3_aa: CASSLDGAYEQYF

v_call: TRBV12-3/TRBV12-4
j_call: TRBJ1-5
d_call: TRBD1
clone_size: -
cdr3_nt: TGTGCAAGCAGTGAGGGGGCGCGCGGCAATCAGCCCCAGCATTTT
cdr3_aa: CASSEGARGNQPQHF

v_call: TRBV5-1
j_call: TRBJ1-1
d_call: -
clone_size: -
cdr3_nt: TGCGCCAGCAGCTTGAGGGAAGAAAGATCTGAAGCTTTCTTT
cdr3_aa: CASSLREERSEAFF

v_call: TRBV12-3/TRBV12-4
j_call: TRBJ2-7
d_call: -
clone_size: -
cdr3_nt: TGTGCCAGCAGTTTAGGTTGGGGGGTCCTGCGAGGACAGTACTTC
cdr3_aa: CASSLGWGVLRGQYF

v_call: TRBV5-1
j_call: TRBJ1-2
d_call: -
clone_size: -
cdr3_nt: TGCGCCAGCAGCGAGTCCGTGGGCTACACCTTC
cdr3_aa: CASSESVGYTF